This T cell receptor (beta chain) derives from a study of T cells in Graves' hyperthyroidism and ophthalmopathy (dated by TCRdb to 2018 to 2020). In terms of the full investigation: Peripheral blood was collected at initial diagnosis, before any treatment. Prospective prediction of ophthalmopathy was tested in an independent validation cohort consisting of about 20 hyperthyroidism patients and some 16 patients who later progressed to ophthalmopathy. Following sampling, methimazole starting at 30 mg daily was given to hyperthyroidism patients, and high-dose intravenous methylprednisolone was given to ophthalmopathy patients. In addition, the study compared T-cell repertoires in thyroid tissue and in blood from a handful of Graves' hyperthyroidism patients. A discovery cohort of roughly 100 patients, 43 with Graves' ophthalmopathy and about 58 with stable Graves' hyperthyroidism, was used to find distinguishing TCR V-J signatures. The approximately 98 discovery patients were randomly divided into training and test sets at a 7:3 ratio. The paper describes TCR Vbeta CDR3 sequencing of more than 120 peripheral blood samples, made up of about 41 ophthalmopathy patients, over 70 hyperthyroidism patients and roughly 17 progressor patients. Study-level results and caveats: Most expanded thyroid clonotypes (frequency above 0.001) were also detected in blood, a finding suggesting that blood repertoires may reflect thyroid immune responses. Sample size was not statistically predetermined, and blinding of investigators to group allocation was not performed. In validation, the model predicted progression to ophthalmopathy a median of roughly six months before onset, with approximately 68% sensitivity and about 72% specificity. Ophthalmopathy was separated from stable hyperthyroidism by a 13 V-J signature model, with roughly 88% sensitivity and about 84% specificity obtained in cross-validation and 80%/75% obtained in testing.

Remarks on this clonotype: It has no known antigen specificity. Base qualities are not provided; no much larger clone lies one nucleotide away.

TCR beta CDR3 regions were amplified from RNA transcripts. The TCR CDR3 was subjected to a first round of RT-PCR using the HTBI primer set and the Qiagen OneStep RT-PCR kit. Libraries were constructed in a second round of multiplex PCR, after which size selection and purification were carried out. Libraries were sequenced paired-end with 100 bp reads on an Illumina HiSeq2000. As for how the authors treated the data: SOAPnuke was used to process the raw data, with reads discarded if the reads contained adapters or uncalled bases, had a mean Phred below 15, or lacked an exact constant-primer or identifier match. High-quality paired reads were merged using COPE v1.2.5, and each unique nucleotide sequence was defined as a clonotype. MiTCR v1.1 was used to align the clonotypes against IMGT TRBV, TRBD and TRBJ reference segments. The analysis included only V-J combinations with a frequency above 0.0001, which together covered around 99% of the repertoires. The TCS score was defined as F50 (clonal expansion) divided by E x V (chaos), with BLOSUM62-based TCRdist calculated between CDR3 peptides within each V-J. Welch's t-statistics and random forest reduced roughly 500 V-J features to 13, which were used in a naive Bayes classifier (R e1071). Starting from the raw public reads, TCRdb applied fastp trimming at Q25, assembled clones with MiXCR and retained in-frame beta chains. Here each entry gathers all rows of one CDR3 protein and keeps the most common genes and DNA. For this entry, the V and J calls and clone size follow TCRdb and not the study's own pipeline. This sample lists about 580,000 distinct CDR3 sequences; about 15% were detected once. The top ten clones comprise roughly 5.7% of the sample.

At the junction V is shortened by 1 base and J by 2 bases; bases outside the gene matches: 3. Its CDR3 holds 15 amino acids, cysteine through phenylalanine. The retained sequence is limited to the CDR3, 45 bases, with the frame set at the first base. According to the germline V gene (reference sequence), CDR1 reads LGHDT and CDR2 reads YNNKEL. The hyperthyroidism patients were between 18 and 65 years old and newly diagnosed, with a disease duration of less than 2 months. Exclusion was applied to patients with uncontrolled infections, other autoimmune diseases, pregnancy or lactation. Clinical symptoms, serum thyroxine and TRAb, thyroid ultrasound, and orbital computed tomography formed the basis for the diagnoses. For progressor patients, blood was drawn at the first diagnosis of hyperthyroidism, before any ophthalmopathy symptoms had appeared. Ficoll-Paque density gradient centrifugation was used to isolate PBMCs from 8.5 to 10 ml of fresh peripheral blood. Progressor patients were defined as those initially diagnosed with Graves' hyperthyroidism in whom ophthalmopathy developed during follow-up. Trizol reagent was used to extract total RNA, and RNA quality was then checked on an Agilent 2100 Bioanalyzer.

In this chain, TRBV3-1 is recombined with TRBJ2-7, with 9 central nucleotides matching TRBD2. Sequencing was performed on blood. The clonotype comes from a woman aged 25 to 39 with Graves' hyperthyroidism that later progressed to Graves' ophthalmopathy. The nucleotides read TGTGCCAGCAGCCAAGGGGCGGGAGGGCCCTACGAGCAGTACTTC. This yields the protein CASSQGAGGPYEQYF.